This paragraph covers one T cell receptor (beta chain) sequence. This sample stems from a study of blood T cell repertoires in COVID-19. Whole-study context: The samples span acute and convalescent COVID-19 from the United States, Italy and Spain.

Original data processing: Reference gene primer amplification gave nucleated cell count estimates. Repertoires were generated with immunoSEQ multiplex PCR, while TCRdb's copy carries only in-frame clones and drops some. V and J calls and clone size come straight from that table; D and trimming were deduced from the DNA. This table has about 310,000 clones, 75% to 90% appearing once. The V gene end was trimmed by 3 bases and the J gene end by 13 bases; junction bases not matched to a gene: 5. The length of the CDR3 is 11 residues. CDR1 SNHLY and CDR2 FYNNEI come from the germline V gene. The sequencing input was peripheral blood. The source is a man between 18 and 29 years old with active or convalescent COVID-19. The V and J genes are TRBV2 and TRBJ2-7, with 8 bases that match TRBD1. The DNA of the CDR3 is TGTGCCAGCAGTGAGGGCAGGGGGCTCTACTTC. Translation gives CASSEGRGLYF.